The 12 T cell receptor beta chains given below trace back to one sample, sequenced in a study of cytomegalovirus exposure and HLA in healthy donors. Primers for the PCR totalled 60 Vbeta and 13 Jbeta. Data came from immunoSEQ multiplex PCR; TCRdb stores just in-frame clones and leaves some out. The sample lists around 100,000 clones; 63% were seen once. What was sequenced was PBMCs. The receptors were sampled from a human donor in good health.

The rearrangement uses TRBV19 and TRBJ1-5; D possibly corresponds to TRBD1 (6 bases). The germline V and J ends were trimmed by 10 bases and 2 bases, with 15 bases remaining between them. From germline, CDR1 is LNHDA and CDR2 SQIVND (reference sequence). CDR3 size: 14 residues. CDR3: CATEQGAGNQPQHF. Written as DNA, the CDR3 is TGTGCCACCGAACAGGGAGCGGGCAATCAGCCCCAGCATTTT. Using reference TRBV19 and TRBJ1-5 for the parts outside the CDR3, the full variable domain is DGGITQSPKYLFRKEGQNVTLSCEQNLNHDAMYWYRQDPGQGLRLIYYSQIVNDFQKGDIAEGYSVSREKKESFPLTVTSAQKNPTAFYLCATEQGAGNQPQHFGDGTRLSIL.

This clone was counted a single time. The gene calls are TRBV10-3 and TRBJ2-1; the D gene is possibly TRBD2 (6 bases). The germline gives CDR1 ENHRY, CDR2 SYGVKD. The length of the CDR3 is 12 residues. V gave up 6 bases and J gave up 6 bases, with 9 bases separating them. CDR3 protein: CAISGSGNEQFF. Here the CDR3 DNA reads TGTGCCATCAGCGGGAGTGGCAATGAGCAGTTCTTC.

The genes are TRBV6-5 and TRBJ2-1, with 10 positions matching TRBD2. V trimming: 2 bases; J trimming: 7 bases; junction bases outside the gene matches: 5. The germline CDR1 and CDR2 sequences are MNHEY and SVGAGI. The CDR3 contains 15 residues. Written as DNA, the CDR3 is TGTGCCAGCAGTTACCTAGCGGGAGCGGCAAATGAGCAGTTCTTC. Translation: CASSYLAGAANEQFF.

The genes are TRBV5-1 and TRBJ2-1, with 7 bases that match TRBD2. Germline CDR1 and CDR2: SGHRS and YFSETQ. This CDR3 contains 17 residues. Unmatched junction bases numbered 14, after V lost 4 bases and J lost 4 bases. The CDR3 DNA is TGCGCCAGCAGCACACACCAAGCGGGGATGGCTTACAATGAGCAGTTCTTC. Protein sequence: CASSTHQAGMAYNEQFF.

J is TRBJ2-1 and V is TRBV30; TRBD2 might be the D (6 bases). The CDR3 length is 14 residues. Germline V gives CDR1 GTSNPN, CDR2 SVGIG (reference sequence). V lost 2 bases to trimming and J lost 4 bases, with 12 bases between them. CDR3 in amino acids: CAWSRDGGYNEQFF. In DNA form, the CDR3 reads TGTGCCTGGAGTCGGGACGGGGGATACAATGAGCAGTTCTTC.

The V call is TRBV14, the J call TRBJ2-1, with D hard to call. The germline V gene has CDR1 SGHDN and CDR2 FVKESK. CDR3 length: 12 residues. V gave up 3 bases and J gave up 8 bases, with 8 bases separating them. The CDR3 region has the DNA TGTGCCAGCAGCCACGACTGGGATGAGCAGTTCTTC. As protein: CASSHDWDEQFF.

The chain links TRBV6-1 to TRBJ2-1; D may be TRBD1 (5 bases). Per the germline V gene, CDR1 is MNHNS and CDR2 is SASEGT. This CDR3 is built from 16 residues. The V end was cut by 3 bases, the J end by 0 bases, with 12 bases between. The CDR3 coding sequence is TGTGCCAGCAGTGAGGTAGGGGTGGGCTCCTACAATGAGCAGTTCTTC. Translated: CASSEVGVGSYNEQFF.

CDR3 nucleotides: TGTGCCAGCAGTTACGTCGTGGCGGGAGGCTACAATGAGCAGTTCTTC. It translates to CASSYVVAGGYNEQFF. V and J are TRBV6-5 and TRBJ2-1; 8 bases fit TRBD2. Germline V gene lookup returns CDR1 MNHEY and CDR2 SVGAGI. This CDR3 region has 16 residues. Trimming removed 2 bases from V and 3 bases from J; junction bases left unmatched: 6.

V usage is TRBV6-5 and J usage is TRBJ2-5; TRBD2 aligns across 13 bases. This CDR3 has 15 residues. J lost 3 bases, V lost 7 bases, and 5 bases had no gene match. The germline V gene encodes CDR1 MNHEY and CDR2 SVGAGI. CDR3 nucleotides: TGTGCCAGCAACCGACTAGCGGGAGGTAAAGAGACCCAGTACTTC. Its translation is CASNRLAGGKETQYF.

The rearrangement links TRBV29-1 to TRBJ1-1, with D perhaps TRBD1 (5 bases). The CDR3 is 14 amino acids. Germline lookup yields CDR1 SQVTM and CDR2 ANQGSEA. Trimming removed 6 bases at V and 6 bases at J, with 20 bases between. Here the CDR3 reads CSVANSGGVPEAFF. The DNA of the CDR3 is TGCAGCGTCGCCAATAGCGGGGGTGTTCCTGAAGCTTTCTTT.

This chain links TRBV27 with TRBJ2-1, with 7 bases matching TRBD2. The trim removed 3 bases at V and 9 bases at J, leaving 14 bases unmatched. The length of the CDR3 is 16 residues. Germline assignment: CDR1 MNHEY and CDR2 SMNVEV (reference sequence). The CDR3 coding sequence is TGTGCCAGCAGTTTGCTTTGGGTAGCGGGTGGTCGTGAGCAGTTCTTC. It codes for CASSLLWVAGGREQFF.

V gene TRBV13 combines with J gene TRBJ2-5, with 9 bases aligning to TRBD2. The last part of the DNA fits TRBJ2-7 better; the J call may be wrong. Germline CDR1 and CDR2: PRHDT and FYEKMQ (reference sequence). The CDR3 is 17 residues long. Here the CDR3 DNA reads TGTGCCAGCAGCTTAGGGCCCGGGAGCGGGAGGACCTACGAGCAGTACTTC. Residues: CASSLGPGSGRTYEQYF.